The clone carrying this TCR beta chain was counted only a few times. The data were produced by immunoSEQ multiplex PCR, yet TCRdb's version contains in-frame clones alone and is incomplete. The sample carries roughly 110,000 clones, approximately 90% recorded once. The data derive from a study of OX40 agonist ivuxolimab in advanced cancers. V lost 3 bases to trimming and J lost 2 bases; unmatched junction nucleotides: 3. CDR1 is SGHRS, CDR2 YFSETQ, per germline. CDR3 length equals 14 residues. This clonotype was sampled from an adult with an advanced solid tumor such as melanoma, head and neck, liver or kidney cancer. Sequences were derived from CD4+ or CD8+ T cells sorted from blood, sampled in a trial of the OX40 agonist ivuxolimab. J is TRBJ1-2 and V is TRBV5-1; 8 nucleotides align to TRBD1. CDR3 protein: CASSSTGGNYGYTF. CDR3 in DNA: TGCGCCAGCAGCTCCACAGGGGGGAACTATGGCTACACCTTC.